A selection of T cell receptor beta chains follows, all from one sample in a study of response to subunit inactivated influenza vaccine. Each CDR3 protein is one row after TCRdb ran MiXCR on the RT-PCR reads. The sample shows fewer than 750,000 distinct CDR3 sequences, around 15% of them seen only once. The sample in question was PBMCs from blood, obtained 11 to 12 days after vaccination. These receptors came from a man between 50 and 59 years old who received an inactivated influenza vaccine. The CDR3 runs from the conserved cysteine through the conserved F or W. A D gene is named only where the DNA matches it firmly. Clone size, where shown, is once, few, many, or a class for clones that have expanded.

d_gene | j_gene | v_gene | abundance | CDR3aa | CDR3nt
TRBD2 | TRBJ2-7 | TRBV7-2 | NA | CASSTAGVPLVYEQYF | TGTGCCAGCAGCACGGCGGGGGTCCCCTTGGTCTACGAGCAGTACTTC
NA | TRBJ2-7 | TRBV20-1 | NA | CSADWSRGYEQYF | TGCAGTGCCGATTGGTCCAGGGGCTACGAGCAGTACTTC
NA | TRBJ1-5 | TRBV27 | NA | CANRGGSDEKSTIRSNQPQHF | TGTGCCAACCGGGGGGGGAGTGACGAGAAGAGCACCATTCGGAGCAATCAGCCCCAGCATTTT
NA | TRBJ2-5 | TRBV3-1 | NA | CASSQDFGGATETQYF | TGTGCCAGCAGCCAAGATTTCGGTGGAGCAACGGAGACCCAGTACTTC
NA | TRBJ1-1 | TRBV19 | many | CASSIDRGAEAFF | TGTGCCAGTAGTATAGACAGGGGAGCTGAAGCTTTCTTT
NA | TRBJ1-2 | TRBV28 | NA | CASSPGTIRANYGYTF | TGTGCCAGCAGTCCAGGAACCATTCGAGCGAACTATGGCTACACCTTC
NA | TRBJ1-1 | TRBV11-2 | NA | CASSFSGSTEAFF | TGTGCCAGCAGCTTTAGTGGGAGCACTGAAGCTTTCTTT
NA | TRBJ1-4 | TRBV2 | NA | CASSERELVGEKLFF | TGTGCCAGCAGTGAACGGGAACTGGTCGGTGAAAAACTGTTTTTT
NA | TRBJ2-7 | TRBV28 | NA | CASSRPEGYNTYEQYF | TGTGCCAGCAGTCGTCCCGAAGGGTATAACACCTACGAGCAGTACTTC
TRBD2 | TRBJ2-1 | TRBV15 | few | CATSRDFSGGSYNEQFF | TGTGCCACCAGCAGAGATTTTAGCGGGGGATCCTACAATGAGCAGTTCTTC
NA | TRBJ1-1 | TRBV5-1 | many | CASSLGTGANTEAFF | TGCGCCAGCAGCTTGGGGACCGGGGCGAACACTGAAGCTTTCTTT
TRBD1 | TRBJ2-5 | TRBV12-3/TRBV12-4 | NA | CASSPDRGLETQYF | TGTGCCAGCAGTCCCGACAGGGGGCTAGAGACCCAGTACTTC
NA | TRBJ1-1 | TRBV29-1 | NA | CSGNKFPLNTEAFF | TGCAGCGGGAACAAGTTTCCCTTGAACACTGAAGCTTTCTTT
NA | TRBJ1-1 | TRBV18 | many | CASSGRDRGTEAFF | TGTGCCAGCTCAGGACGGGACCGGGGCACTGAAGCTTTCTTT
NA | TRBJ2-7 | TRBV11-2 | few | CASSSSTVDISSYEQYF | TGTGCCAGCAGCTCCTCCACGGTGGACATAAGCTCCTACGAGCAGTACTTC
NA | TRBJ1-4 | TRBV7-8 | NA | CASSLREGQEKLFF | TGTGCCAGCAGCTTAAGAGAGGGGCAGGAAAAACTGTTTTTT
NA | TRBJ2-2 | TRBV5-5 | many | CASSWKSGELFF | TGTGCCAGCAGCTGGAAATCCGGGGAGCTGTTTTTT
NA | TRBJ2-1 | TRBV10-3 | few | CATGTDARYNEQFF | TGTGCCACGGGGACTGACGCTCGTTACAATGAGCAGTTCTTC
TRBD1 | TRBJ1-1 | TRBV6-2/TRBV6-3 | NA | CASSDRDSWFEAFF | TGTGCCAGCAGTGACCGGGACAGTTGGTTTGAGGCTTTCTTT
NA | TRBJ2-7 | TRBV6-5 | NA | CASSYSWQVREQYF | TGTGCCAGCAGTTACTCCTGGCAGGTTCGCGAGCAGTACTTC
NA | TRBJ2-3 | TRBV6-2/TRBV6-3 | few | CASKRVSTDTQYF | TGTGCCAGCAAGAGGGTTAGCACAGATACGCAGTATTTT
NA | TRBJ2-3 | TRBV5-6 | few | CASRKVGVTTDTQYF | TGTGCCAGCAGGAAGGTCGGGGTCACGACAGATACGCAGTATTTT
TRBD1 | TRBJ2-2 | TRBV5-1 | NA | CASRAPGGPGELFF | TGCGCCAGCAGGGCGCCAGGGGGCCCCGGGGAGCTGTTTTTT
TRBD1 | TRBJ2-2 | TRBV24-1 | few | CATSDTNTGGPNTGELFF | TGTGCCACCAGTGATACCAACACAGGGGGCCCGAACACCGGGGAGCTGTTTTTT
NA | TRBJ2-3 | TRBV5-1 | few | CASSETVRRTDTQYF | TGCGCCAGCAGCGAGACAGTAAGGAGGACAGATACGCAGTATTTT
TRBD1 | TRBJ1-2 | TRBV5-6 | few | CASSLQGAVSGYTF | TGTGCCAGCAGCTTGCAGGGGGCAGTTTCTGGCTACACCTTC
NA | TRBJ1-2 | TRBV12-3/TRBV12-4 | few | CASNPGNYGYTF | TGTGCCAGCAATCCAGGGAACTATGGCTACACCTTC
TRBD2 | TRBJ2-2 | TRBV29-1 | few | CSVEEGRANTGELFF | TGCAGCGTTGAAGAGGGGAGGGCGAACACCGGGGAGCTGTTTTTT
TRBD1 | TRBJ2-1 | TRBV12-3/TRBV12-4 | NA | CASSSRAGTGNEQFF | TGTGCCAGCAGTTCTAGGGCAGGGACAGGCAATGAGCAGTTCTTC
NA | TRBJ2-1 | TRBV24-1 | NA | CATSGPTGRRNEQFF | TGTGCCACCAGTGGGCCTACAGGGCGACGAAATGAGCAGTTCTTC
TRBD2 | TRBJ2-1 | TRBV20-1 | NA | CSAATSAGYNEQFF | TGCAGTGCTGCGACTAGCGCCGGGTACAATGAGCAGTTCTTC
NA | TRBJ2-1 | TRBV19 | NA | CASSWSGAEGEQFF | TGTGCCAGTAGTTGGTCGGGAGCTGAGGGTGAGCAGTTCTTC
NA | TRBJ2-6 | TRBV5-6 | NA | CASSLRVDKSGANVLTF | TGTGCCAGCAGCTTGCGGGTTGACAAATCTGGGGCCAACGTCCTGACTTTC
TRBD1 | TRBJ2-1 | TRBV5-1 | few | CASNLDRDNEQFF | TGCGCCAGCAACCTCGACAGGGACAATGAGCAGTTCTTC
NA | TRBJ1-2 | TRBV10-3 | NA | CAISDSPPGAQDGYTF | TGTGCCATCAGTGATTCCCCTCCGGGGGCGCAGGATGGCTACACCTTC
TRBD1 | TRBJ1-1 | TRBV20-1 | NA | CSAPDRGGMNTEAFF | TGCAGTGCTCCTGACAGGGGGGGCATGAACACTGAAGCTTTCTTT
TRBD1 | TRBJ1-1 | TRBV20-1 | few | CSARDGTGGTEAFF | TGCAGTGCTAGAGACGGGACAGGGGGAACTGAAGCTTTCTTT
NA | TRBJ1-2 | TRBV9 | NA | CASSVATYYGYTF | TGTGCCAGCAGCGTAGCTACGTACTATGGCTACACCTTC
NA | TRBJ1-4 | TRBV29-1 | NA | CSVEDGLKLFF | TGCAGCGTTGAAGACGGGCTCAAACTGTTTTTT
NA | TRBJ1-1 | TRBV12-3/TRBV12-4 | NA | CASSAWNEAFF | TGTGCCAGCAGTGCATGGAATGAAGCTTTCTTT
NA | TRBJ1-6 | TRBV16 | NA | CASSQSGLNSPLHF | TGTGCCAGCAGCCAATCGGGGCTTAATTCACCCCTCCACTTT
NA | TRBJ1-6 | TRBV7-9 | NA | CASSLIRLGNSPLHF | TGTGCCAGCAGCTTAATTAGGTTGGGAAATTCACCCCTCCACTTT
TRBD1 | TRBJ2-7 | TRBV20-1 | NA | CSAGDRGTYEQYF | TGCAGTGCCGGGGACAGGGGGACCTACGAGCAGTACTTC
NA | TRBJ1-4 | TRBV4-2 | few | CASSPRRSGTTNEKLFF | TGTGCCAGCAGCCCCCGGCGGAGCGGCACAACTAATGAAAAACTGTTTTTT
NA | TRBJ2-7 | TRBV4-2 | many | CASSQDRTLYEQYF | TGTGCCAGCAGCCAAGATCGAACCCTCTACGAGCAGTACTTC